A selection of T cell receptor beta chains follows, all from one sample in a study of human versus mouse CDR3 diversity and MHC coevolution. The repertoire was sequenced with immunoSEQ multiplex PCR; TCRdb's copy has only in-frame clones and lacks some. The sample has 50,000 to 70,000 clones, 85% to 95% seen once. What was sequenced was naive CD4+ T cells from blood. Receptors were obtained from a person aged 55 to 70 in good health. Each CDR3 is given with its conserved first and last residue. The order of the fields is V gene, J gene, CDR3 protein.

TRBV5-1,TRBJ2-1,CASSSQTYNEQFF
TRBV25-1,TRBJ2-4,CASRSGPEGENIQYF
TRBV10-1,TRBJ2-2,CASSRVWAGELFF
TRBV19,TRBJ1-4,CASSIGQGVEKLFF
TRBV10-1,TRBJ2-3,CASTPGTSGRTDTQYF
TRBV11-3,TRBJ2-1,CASSLNFYNEQFF
TRBV11-2,TRBJ1-1,CASSLPIGGGTEAFF
TRBV5-1,TRBJ2-7,CASSLASSGSSEQYF
TRBV18,TRBJ2-7,CASSPGQSYEQYF
TRBV19,TRBJ2-2,CASSTRVGELFF
TRBV11-3,TRBJ2-1,CASSVSRSYNEQFF
TRBV6-1,TRBJ2-5,CASSGLGLARIQETQYF
TRBV6-1,TRBJ1-1,CASSSARTGGIGAFF
TRBV9,TRBJ2-7,CASSVDSGRPGEQYF
TRBV30,TRBJ1-5,CAWDTASNQPQHF
TRBV6-1,TRBJ2-1,CASSEGARPTNEQFF
TRBV6-5,TRBJ1-4,CASNDRGSEKLFF
TRBV5-1,TRBJ1-3,CASGQGDSGNTIYF
TRBV29-1,TRBJ2-1,CSVRQGTDNEQFF
TRBV2,TRBJ1-2,CASELGVLDGYTF
TRBV19,TRBJ2-1,CASSPIRLAGGYNEQFF
TRBV5-6,TRBJ2-2,CASSLGLAGASNTGELFF
TRBV18,TRBJ1-3,CASSRDNSGNTIYF
TRBV6-5,TRBJ1-3,CASSYARLSGNTIYF
TRBV9,TRBJ2-5,CASSVELAGGPGTQYF
TRBV5-1,TRBJ2-3,CASRIGTGRTDTQYF
TRBV7-9,TRBJ1-2,CASSPSGQGAGGYTF
TRBV9,TRBJ2-5,CASSEGTGVTQYF
TRBV7-9,TRBJ1-6,CASSLLAGLNSPLHF
TRBV6-5,TRBJ1-5,CASSEGARGQPQHF
TRBV4-2,TRBJ1-4,CASSQGFQGGNEKLFF
TRBV7-9,TRBJ2-7,CASSLTTGEHEQYF
TRBV9,TRBJ1-2,CASSVGGAAGYTF
TRBV5-1,TRBJ2-3,CASSLGPLRTDTQYF
TRBV29-1,TRBJ2-3,CSVVIAGLRTDTQYF
TRBV2,TRBJ1-1,CASRWTGFNTEAFF
TRBV16,TRBJ1-1,CASSQSGQVNTEAFF
TRBV7-3,TRBJ2-3,CASSRRPSGRGLRTDTQYF
TRBV5-1,TRBJ1-4,CASSLQGPNEKLFF
TRBV11-2,TRBJ2-7,CASSFIIGLAAYEQYF
TRBV18,TRBJ1-2,CASSPKARSGYTF
TRBV5-1,TRBJ2-5,CASSLRTPQGETQYF
TRBV7-9,TRBJ2-1,CASSPGRTSGIDEQFF
TRBV6-5,TRBJ2-1,CASRPSGGLGNEQFF
TRBV4-1,TRBJ1-5,CASSQVLRQGTVQPQHF
TRBV18,TRBJ1-3,CASSYNTGETGNTIYF